This T cell receptor beta chain was found in a study of identical twins. General study points: Beta out-of-frame twin sharing showed a weaker excess.

J gave up 5 bases and V 3 bases, and 5 bases lay outside the gene matches. Germline values: CDR1 MDHEN, CDR2 SYDVKM. The CDR3 consists of 14 residues. Via MiXCR, TCRdb re-called the 5' RACE reads, giving one row per CDR3 protein. Of 300,000 to 350,000 distinct CDR3 sequences in the sample, about 12% are singletons; the top ten hold around 6.9%. At least ten counts were recorded for this clonotype. Its matching antigen is unknown. These data were also filed under a second study, of yellow fever vaccine responses in identical twins.

The chain joins TRBV28 to TRBJ2-5, with 8 nucleotides matching TRBD1. Specimen: CD8+ T cells sorted from blood. This clonotype was sampled from a woman aged 18-29 years in good health. The CDR3 spells CASSLTGARETQYF. CDR3 DNA: TGTGCCAGCAGTTTGACAGGGGCCCGTGAGACCCAGTACTTC. Based on the CDR3 plus reference TRBV28 and TRBJ2-5, the full variable domain is DVKVTQSSRYLVKRTGEKVFLECVQDMDHENMFWYRQDPGLGLRLIYFSYDVKMKEKGDIPEGYSVSREKKERFSLILESASTNQTSMYLCASSLTGARETQYFGPGTRLLVL.